Presented here are 14 T cell receptor beta chains from one specimen sequenced in a study of shared clonotypes between healthy human individuals. Only in-frame clones appear in the TCRdb table, and some are missing; sequencing was by immunoSEQ multiplex PCR. The table shows about 1.4 million clones, with over 95% occurring only once. Sequenced input: naive CD4+ T cells sorted from blood. Subset given: CD45RA+ positively selected. These receptors originate from a man aged 25-45 years in good health.

A few counts support this clone. This chain uses TRBV19 with TRBJ2-5; the D gene is possibly TRBD2 (5 bases). Germline CDR1 reads LNHDA; CDR2 reads SQIVND (reference sequence). This CDR3 is 13 amino acids long. V was shortened by 4 bases and J by 5 bases, with 11 bases between the two germline ends. The CDR3 coding sequence is TGTGCCAGTAGTACAGGCCGGAGGGAGACCCAGTACTTC. Translation gives CASSTGRRETQYF.

This chain links TRBV4-1 with TRBJ2-7, with no clear D. The CDR3 spans 13 residues. Germline loops: CDR1 MGHRA, CDR2 YSYEKL. The V and J ends lost 2 bases and 4 bases respectively, with 9 bases between them. CDR3 bases: TGCGCCAGCAGCCAATGGGGAACGTACGAGCAGTACTTC. It codes for CASSQWGTYEQYF.

The J gene is TRBJ2-3, the V gene TRBV18; 7 bases agree with TRBD2. With V trimmed by 2 bases and J by 5 bases, 4 bases remained unmatched. The CDR3 runs to 14 residues. The germline gives CDR1 KGHSH, CDR2 LQKENI. The CDR3 is CASSPREGIDTQYF. The CDR3 DNA reads as TGTGCCAGCTCACCAAGGGAGGGGATAGATACGCAGTATTTT.

The V and J genes are TRBV7-6 and TRBJ2-1; D is uncertain. The CDR3 spans 14 residues. Germline V lookup: CDR1 SGHVS, CDR2 FNYEAQ. Trimming pared 2 bases from V and 11 bases from J, leaving 16 bases between. CDR3 protein: CASSLSPLRRQQFF. As DNA, the CDR3 is TGTGCCAGCAGCTTAAGTCCCCTCAGACGCCAGCAGTTCTTC.

The CDR3, as DNA: TGTGCCAGCTCACACGGGGTCCCAGGGGCCAACGTCCTGACTTTC. Protein product: CASSHGVPGANVLTF. This chain connects TRBV18 to TRBJ2-6, with a tentative D call TRBD2 (5 bases). The CDR3 runs to 15 residues. In germline, CDR1 is KGHSH, CDR2 LQKENI. V shed 4 bases and J shed 4 bases, with 11 bases lying between them.

This clone was recorded once. V and J are TRBV28 and TRBJ2-5; a possible D gene is TRBD1 (5 bases). Germline V gene data show CDR1 as MDHEN and CDR2 as SYDVKM. The CDR3 consists of 14 residues. V was shortened by 3 bases and J by 3 bases, with 11 bases between the two germline ends. As DNA, the CDR3 is TGTGCCAGCAGTTTTGCAGGGATAGAAGAGACCCAGTACTTC. Its translation: CASSFAGIEETQYF.

About this clone itself: The junction shows a germline mismatch at one end, possibly a read error. The chain has TRBV10-1 and TRBJ1-2; possibly TRBD1 for D (5 bases). CDR3 length equals 12 residues. Germline-derived CDR1 and CDR2 are WNHNN and SYGVQD (reference sequence). The CDR3, as DNA: TGCGCCAGCAGTGAAGGGGTTAGGGCGGAATACTTC. Protein: CASSEGVRAEYF.

The chain has TRBV10-3 and TRBJ2-1; a possible D gene is TRBD2 (6 bases). The V gene's germline CDR1 is ENHRY and CDR2 SYGVKD. With 3 bases removed from V and 3 bases from J, the gap between germline ends came to 15 bases. This CDR3 contains 16 residues. CDR3 residues: CAISDVSGDYYNEQFF. Here the CDR3 DNA reads TGTGCCATCAGTGATGTTAGCGGAGATTACTACAATGAGCAGTTCTTC.

The chain has TRBV29-1 and TRBJ2-7; a weak D match, TRBD2 (5 bases). CDR1 and CDR2 from the germline V gene are SQVTM and ANQGSEA. This CDR3 comprises 15 residues. V was pared by 5 bases and J by 2 bases, with 19 bases between. This CDR3 is CSVQGGGRRTYEQYF. The DNA of the CDR3 is TGCAGCGTTCAAGGAGGAGGACGGAGGACCTACGAGCAGTACTTC.

This clone showed up just a few times. The chain has TRBV28 and TRBJ1-2; D may be TRBD1 (6 bases). The CDR3 extends over 15 amino acids. CDR1 is MDHEN and CDR2 is SYDVKM in the germline V gene. Trimming shortened V by 5 bases and J by 7 bases, and 20 bases separated the two germline ends. The CDR3 DNA sequence: TGTGCCAGCAGTCCCCCGGGGGGGCCATTTATTGGCTACACCTTC. Protein product: CASSPPGGPFIGYTF.

This chain connects TRBV15 to TRBJ1-1; no clear D. The CDR3 runs to 15 residues. V was pared by 0 bases and J by 0 bases, with 8 bases between. From germline, CDR1 is LNHNV and CDR2 YYDKDF (reference sequence). This CDR3 reads CATSRDNLLNTEAFF. DNA of the CDR3: TGTGCCACCAGCAGAGATAATCTCTTGAACACTGAAGCTTTCTTT.

This clone was detected only once. The DNA for the CDR3 is TGTGCCAGCAGCCTTGGACGGGGCTCCTACGAGCAGTACTTC. Its translation is CASSLGRGSYEQYF. The V gene is TRBV7-2, the J gene TRBJ2-7, with D perhaps matching TRBD2 (5 bases). Germline values: CDR1 SGHTA, CDR2 FQGNSA. The length of the CDR3 is 14 residues. V lost 5 bases and J 0 bases, leaving 11 bases between the germline ends.

The rearrangement joins TRBV5-4 to TRBJ2-1; D unresolved. This CDR3 has 13 amino acids. Per the germline V gene, CDR1 is SGHNT and CDR2 is YYREEE (reference sequence). Trimming took off 4 bases at V and 7 bases at J, with 12 bases between the two ends. The CDR3: CASSPPTSNEQFF. The CDR3 DNA sequence: TGTGCCAGCAGCCCCCCGACTTCAAATGAGCAGTTCTTC. Looking up the rest from reference TRBV5-4 and TRBJ2-1 gives the full variable domain: ETGVTQSPTHLIKTRGQQVTLRCSSQSGHNTVSWYQQALGQGPQFIFQYYREEENGRGNFPPRFSGLQFPNYSSELNVNALELDDSALYLCASSPPTSNEQFFGPGTRLTVL.

The DNA of the CDR3 is TGCGCCAGCAGCCTGGCCGTAGGGTCAGTCGGGGAGCTGTTTTTT. Its protein is CASSLAVGSVGELFF. V usage is TRBV5-1 and J usage is TRBJ2-2; D not resolved. The germline gives CDR1 SGHRS, CDR2 YFSETQ. This CDR3 has 15 amino acids. V gave up 4 bases and J gave up 7 bases, with 17 bases separating them.